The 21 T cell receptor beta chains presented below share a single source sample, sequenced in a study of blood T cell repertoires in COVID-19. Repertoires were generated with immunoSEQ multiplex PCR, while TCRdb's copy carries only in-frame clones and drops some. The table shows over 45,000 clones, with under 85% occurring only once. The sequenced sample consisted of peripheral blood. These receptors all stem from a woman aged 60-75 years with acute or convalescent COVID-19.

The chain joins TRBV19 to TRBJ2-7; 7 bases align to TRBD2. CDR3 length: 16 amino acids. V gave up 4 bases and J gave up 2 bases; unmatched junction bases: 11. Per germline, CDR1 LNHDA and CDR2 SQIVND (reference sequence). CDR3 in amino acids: CASSTGGSLGTYEQYF. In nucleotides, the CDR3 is TGTGCCAGTAGTACGGGAGGTTCCTTGGGGACCTACGAGCAGTACTTC. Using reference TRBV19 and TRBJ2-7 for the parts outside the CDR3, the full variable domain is DGGITQSPKYLFRKEGQNVTLSCEQNLNHDAMYWYRQDPGQGLRLIYYSQIVNDFQKGDIAEGYSVSREKKESFPLTVTSAQKNPTAFYLCASSTGGSLGTYEQYFGPGTRLTVT.

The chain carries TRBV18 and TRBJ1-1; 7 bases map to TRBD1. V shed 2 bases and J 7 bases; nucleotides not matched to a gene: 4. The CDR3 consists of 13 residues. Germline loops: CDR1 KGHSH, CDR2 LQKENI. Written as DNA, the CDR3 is TGTGCCAGCTCACCAAACAGGGGAAGTGAAGCTTTCTTT. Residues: CASSPNRGSEAFF.

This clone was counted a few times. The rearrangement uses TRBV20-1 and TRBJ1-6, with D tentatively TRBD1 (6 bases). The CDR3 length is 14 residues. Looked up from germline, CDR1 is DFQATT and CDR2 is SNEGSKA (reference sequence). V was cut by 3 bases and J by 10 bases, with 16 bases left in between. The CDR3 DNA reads TGCAGTGCTAGTTATGACAGGAATCGGTCACCCCTCCACTTT. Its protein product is CSASYDRNRSPLHF.

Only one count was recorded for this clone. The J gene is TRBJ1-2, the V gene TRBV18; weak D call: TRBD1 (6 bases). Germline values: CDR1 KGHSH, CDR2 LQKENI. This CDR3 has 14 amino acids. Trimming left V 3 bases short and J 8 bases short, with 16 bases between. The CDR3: CASSPDAGVGGYTF. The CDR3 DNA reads TGTGCCAGCTCACCGGACGCAGGGGTTGGGGGCTACACCTTC.

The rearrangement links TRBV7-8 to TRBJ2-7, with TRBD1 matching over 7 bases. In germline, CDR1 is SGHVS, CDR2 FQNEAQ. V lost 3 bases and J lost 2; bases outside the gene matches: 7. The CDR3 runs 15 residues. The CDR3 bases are TGTGCCAGCAGCTTCAGACGGACAGGCGCCTACGAGCAGTACTTC. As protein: CASSFRRTGAYEQYF. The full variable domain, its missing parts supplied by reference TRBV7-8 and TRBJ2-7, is GAGVSQSPRYKVAKRGQDVALRCDPISGHVSLFWYQQALGQGPEFLTYFQNEAQLDKSGLPSDRFFAERPEGSVSTLKIQRTQQEDSAVYLCASSFRRTGAYEQYFGPGTRLTVT.

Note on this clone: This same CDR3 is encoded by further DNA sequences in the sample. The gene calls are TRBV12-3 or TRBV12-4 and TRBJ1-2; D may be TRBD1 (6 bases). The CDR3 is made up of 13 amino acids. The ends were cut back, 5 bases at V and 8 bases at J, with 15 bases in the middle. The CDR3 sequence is CASSGTGSGGYTF. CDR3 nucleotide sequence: TGTGCCAGCAGTGGTACAGGGTCGGGCGGCTACACCTTC.

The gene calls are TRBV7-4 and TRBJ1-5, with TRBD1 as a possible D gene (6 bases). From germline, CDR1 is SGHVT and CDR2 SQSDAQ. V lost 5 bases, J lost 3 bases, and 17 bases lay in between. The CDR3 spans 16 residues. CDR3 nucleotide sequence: TGTGCCAGCAGCCCCTGGCCCACAGGGCCCAATCAGCCCCAGCATTTT. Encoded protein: CASSPWPTGPNQPQHF.

The CDR3 DNA reads as TGTGCCAGCAGCCTAGCTTCCGAGCAGTACTTC. This codes for CASSLASEQYF. The chain couples TRBV3-1 (or the pseudogene TRBV3-2) to TRBJ2-7; no definite D call. With 4 bases removed from V and 6 bases from J, the gap between germline ends came to 7 bases. The length of the CDR3 is 11 residues. Germline V CDR1 and CDR2: LGHDT, YNNKEL (reference sequence).

CDR3 nucleotide sequence: TGTGCCAGCTCACCACAGTCCGGGTCGACGGGCGCGGGGGGCTACACCTTC. Translation: CASSPQSGSTGAGGYTF. The chain employs TRBV18 and TRBJ1-2; D ambiguous. Per the germline V gene, CDR1 is KGHSH and CDR2 is LQKENI. The CDR3 is 17 residues long. The germline V and J ends were trimmed by 1 base and 8 bases, with 23 bases remaining between them.

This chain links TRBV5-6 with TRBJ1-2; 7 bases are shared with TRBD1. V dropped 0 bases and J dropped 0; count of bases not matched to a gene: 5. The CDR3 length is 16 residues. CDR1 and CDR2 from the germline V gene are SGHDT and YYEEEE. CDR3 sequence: CASSLGGTVANYGYTF. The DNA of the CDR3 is TGTGCCAGCAGCTTGGGGGGGACAGTCGCTAACTATGGCTACACCTTC. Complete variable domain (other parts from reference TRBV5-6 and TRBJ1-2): DAGVTQSPTHLIKTRGQQVTLRCSPKSGHDTVSWYQQALGQGPQFIFQYYEEEERQRGNFPDRFSGHQFPNYSSELNVNALLLGDSALYLCASSLGGTVANYGYTFGSGTRLTVV.

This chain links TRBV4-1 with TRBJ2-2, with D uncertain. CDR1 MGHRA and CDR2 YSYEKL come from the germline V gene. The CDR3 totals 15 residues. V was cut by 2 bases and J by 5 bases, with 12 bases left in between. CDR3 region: CASSQSESQTGELFF. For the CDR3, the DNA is TGCGCCAGCAGCCAATCCGAGAGCCAAACCGGGGAGCTGTTTTTT.

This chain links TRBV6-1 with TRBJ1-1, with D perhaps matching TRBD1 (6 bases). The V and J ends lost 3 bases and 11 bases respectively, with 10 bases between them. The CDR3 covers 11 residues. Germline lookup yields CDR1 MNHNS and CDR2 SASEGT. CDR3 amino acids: CASSEDSRAFF. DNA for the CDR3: TGTGCCAGCAGTGAGGACAGTCGGGCTTTCTTT.

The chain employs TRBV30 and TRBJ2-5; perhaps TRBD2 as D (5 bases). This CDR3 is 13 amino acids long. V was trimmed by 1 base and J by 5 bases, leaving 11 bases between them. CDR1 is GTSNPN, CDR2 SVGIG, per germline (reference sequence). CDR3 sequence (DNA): TGTGCCTGGAGTGCGAGGGTCCGGGAGACCCAGTACTTC. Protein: CAWSARVRETQYF. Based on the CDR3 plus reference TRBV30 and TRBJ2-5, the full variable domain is SQTIHQWPATLVQPVGSPLSLECTVEGTSNPNLYWYRQAAGRGLQLLFYSVGIGQISSEVPQNLSASRPQDRQFILSSKKLLLSDSGFYLCAWSARVRETQYFGPGTRLLVL.

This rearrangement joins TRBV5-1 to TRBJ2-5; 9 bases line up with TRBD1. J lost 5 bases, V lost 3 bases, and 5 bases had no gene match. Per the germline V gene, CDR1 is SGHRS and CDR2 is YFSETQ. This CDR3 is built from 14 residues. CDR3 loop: CASSSKQGAETQYF. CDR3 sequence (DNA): TGCGCCAGCAGCTCCAAACAGGGGGCCGAGACCCAGTACTTC. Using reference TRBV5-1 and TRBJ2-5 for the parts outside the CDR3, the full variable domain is KAGVTQTPRYLIKTRGQQVTLSCSPISGHRSVSWYQQTPGQGLQFLFEYFSETQRNKGNFPGRFSGRQFSNSRSEMNVSTLELGDSALYLCASSSKQGAETQYFGPGTRLLVL.

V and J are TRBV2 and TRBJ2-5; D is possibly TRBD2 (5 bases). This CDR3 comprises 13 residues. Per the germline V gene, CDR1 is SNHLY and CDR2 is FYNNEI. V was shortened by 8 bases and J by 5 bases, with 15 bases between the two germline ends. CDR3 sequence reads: CASERIQWETQYF. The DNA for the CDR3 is TGTGCCAGCGAGCGGATTCAATGGGAGACCCAGTACTTC.

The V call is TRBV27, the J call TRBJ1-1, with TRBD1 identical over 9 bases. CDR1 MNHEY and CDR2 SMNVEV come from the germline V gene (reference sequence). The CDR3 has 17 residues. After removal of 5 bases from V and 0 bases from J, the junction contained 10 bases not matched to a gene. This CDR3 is CASSTLGQGKLNTEAFF. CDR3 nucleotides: TGTGCCAGCAGTACCCTTGGACAGGGGAAATTGAACACTGAAGCTTTCTTT.

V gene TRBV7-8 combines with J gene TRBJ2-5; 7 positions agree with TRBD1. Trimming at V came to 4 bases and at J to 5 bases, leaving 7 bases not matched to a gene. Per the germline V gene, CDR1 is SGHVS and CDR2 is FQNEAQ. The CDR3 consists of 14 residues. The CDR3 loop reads CASSSGQVGETQYF. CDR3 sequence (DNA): TGTGCCAGCAGCTCCGGACAGGTCGGCGAGACCCAGTACTTC.

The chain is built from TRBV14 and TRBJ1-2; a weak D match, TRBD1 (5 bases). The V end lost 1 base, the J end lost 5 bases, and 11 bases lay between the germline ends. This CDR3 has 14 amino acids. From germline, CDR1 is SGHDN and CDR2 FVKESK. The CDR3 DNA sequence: TGTGCCAGCAGCCAAGTAACAGGATCTTATGGCTACACCTTC. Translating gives CASSQVTGSYGYTF.

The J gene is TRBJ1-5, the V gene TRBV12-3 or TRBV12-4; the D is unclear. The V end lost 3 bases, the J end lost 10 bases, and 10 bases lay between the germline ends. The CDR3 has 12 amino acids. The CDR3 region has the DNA TGTGCCAGCAGTTTCGGCCGGGGTCCCCAGCATTTT. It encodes CASSFGRGPQHF.

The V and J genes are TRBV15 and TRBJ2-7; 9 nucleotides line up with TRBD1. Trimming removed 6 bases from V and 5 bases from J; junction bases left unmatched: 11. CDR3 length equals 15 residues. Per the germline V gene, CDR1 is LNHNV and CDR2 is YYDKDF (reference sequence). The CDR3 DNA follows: TGTGCCACCAGTAGAATGGGGACAGGGATACACGAGCAGTACTTC. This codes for CATSRMGTGIHEQYF.

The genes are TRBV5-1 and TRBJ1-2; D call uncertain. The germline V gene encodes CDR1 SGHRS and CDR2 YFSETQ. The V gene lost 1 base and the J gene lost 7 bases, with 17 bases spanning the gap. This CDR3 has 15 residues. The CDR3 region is CASSLKGGVGSGYTF. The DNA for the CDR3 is TGCGCCAGCAGCTTGAAGGGTGGGGTGGGGAGTGGCTACACCTTC.